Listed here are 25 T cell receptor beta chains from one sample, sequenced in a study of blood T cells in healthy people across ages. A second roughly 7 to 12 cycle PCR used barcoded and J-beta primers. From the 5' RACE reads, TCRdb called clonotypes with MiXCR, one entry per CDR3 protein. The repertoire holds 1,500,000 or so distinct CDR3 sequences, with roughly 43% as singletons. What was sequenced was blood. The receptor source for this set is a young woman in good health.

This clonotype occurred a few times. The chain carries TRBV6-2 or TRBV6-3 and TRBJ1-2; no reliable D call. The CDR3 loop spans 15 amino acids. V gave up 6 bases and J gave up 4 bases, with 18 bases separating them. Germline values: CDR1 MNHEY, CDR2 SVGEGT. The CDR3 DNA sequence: TGTGCCAGCAGATCAAACTCCCATCTGAGCTATGGCTACACCTTC. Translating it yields CASRSNSHLSYGYTF.

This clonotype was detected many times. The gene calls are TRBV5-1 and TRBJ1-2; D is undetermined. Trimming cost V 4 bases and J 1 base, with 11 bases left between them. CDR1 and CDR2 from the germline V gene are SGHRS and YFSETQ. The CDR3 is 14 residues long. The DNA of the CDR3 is TGCGCCAGCAGCCTCCTGGACGGTAACTATGGCTACACCTTC. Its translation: CASSLLDGNYGYTF. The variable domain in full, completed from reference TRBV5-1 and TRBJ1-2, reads KAGVTQTPRYLIKTRGQQVTLSCSPISGHRSVSWYQQTPGQGLQFLFEYFSETQRNKGNFPGRFSGRQFSNSRSEMNVSTLELGDSALYLCASSLLDGNYGYTFGSGTRLTVV.

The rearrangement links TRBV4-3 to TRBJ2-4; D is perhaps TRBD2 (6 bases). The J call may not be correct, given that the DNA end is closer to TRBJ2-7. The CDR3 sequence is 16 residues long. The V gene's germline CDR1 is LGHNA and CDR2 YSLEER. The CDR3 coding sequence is TGCGCCAGCAGCCAAGAAAGCCAACTAGCACCCGACGAGCAGTACTTC. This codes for CASSQESQLAPDEQYF.

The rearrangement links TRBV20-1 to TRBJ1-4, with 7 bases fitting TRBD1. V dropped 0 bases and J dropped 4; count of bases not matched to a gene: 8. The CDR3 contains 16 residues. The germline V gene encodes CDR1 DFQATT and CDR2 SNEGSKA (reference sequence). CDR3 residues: CSARDRLTGLNEKLFF. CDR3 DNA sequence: TGCAGTGCTAGAGACCGACTGACAGGGCTTAATGAAAAACTGTTTTTT.

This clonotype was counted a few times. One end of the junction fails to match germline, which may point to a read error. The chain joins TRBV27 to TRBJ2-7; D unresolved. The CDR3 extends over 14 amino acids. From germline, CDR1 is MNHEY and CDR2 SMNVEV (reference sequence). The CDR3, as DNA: TGTGCCAGCAGTATATCGCCCCTCTCCTACGAGCAGTACTTC. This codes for CASSISPLSYEQYF.

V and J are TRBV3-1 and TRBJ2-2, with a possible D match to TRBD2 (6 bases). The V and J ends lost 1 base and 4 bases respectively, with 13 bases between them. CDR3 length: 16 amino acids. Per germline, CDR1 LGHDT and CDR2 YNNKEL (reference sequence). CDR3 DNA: TGTGCCAGCAGCCAAGCTGGAGGGGCGAGCACCGGGGAGCTGTTTTTT. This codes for CASSQAGGASTGELFF.

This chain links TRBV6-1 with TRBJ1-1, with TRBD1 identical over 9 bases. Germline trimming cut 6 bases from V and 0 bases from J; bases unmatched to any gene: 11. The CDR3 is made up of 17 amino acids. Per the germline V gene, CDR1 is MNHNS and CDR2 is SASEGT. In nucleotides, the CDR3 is TGTGCCAGCAGCCGACCTACAGGGGGCCCGTTGAACACTGAAGCTTTCTTT. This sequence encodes CASSRPTGGPLNTEAFF.

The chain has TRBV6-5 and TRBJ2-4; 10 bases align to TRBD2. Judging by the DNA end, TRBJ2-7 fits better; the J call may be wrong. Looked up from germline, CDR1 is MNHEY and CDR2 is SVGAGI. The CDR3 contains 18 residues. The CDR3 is CASSYSGTGLAAAYEQYF. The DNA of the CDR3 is TGTGCCAGCAGTTACTCGGGTACAGGACTAGCGGCAGCCTACGAGCAGTACTTC.

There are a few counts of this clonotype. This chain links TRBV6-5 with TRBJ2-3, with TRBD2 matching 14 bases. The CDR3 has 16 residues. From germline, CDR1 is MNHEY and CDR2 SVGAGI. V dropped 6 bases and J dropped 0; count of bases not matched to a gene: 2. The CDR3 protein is CASRRTSGRSTDTQYF. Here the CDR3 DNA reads TGTGCCAGCAGGCGGACTAGCGGGAGGAGCACAGATACGCAGTATTTT.

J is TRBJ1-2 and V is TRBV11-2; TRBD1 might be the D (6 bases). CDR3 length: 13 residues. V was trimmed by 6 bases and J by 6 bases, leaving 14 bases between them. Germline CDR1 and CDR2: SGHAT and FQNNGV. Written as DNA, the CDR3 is TGTGCCAGCAGTCGGAGGACAGTCGATGGCTACACCTTC. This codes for CASSRRTVDGYTF.

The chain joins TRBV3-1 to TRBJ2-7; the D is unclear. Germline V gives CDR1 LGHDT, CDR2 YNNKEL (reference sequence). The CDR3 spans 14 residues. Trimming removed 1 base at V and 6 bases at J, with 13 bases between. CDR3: CASSQGLKESEQYF. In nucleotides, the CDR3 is TGTGCCAGCAGCCAAGGCCTAAAGGAGTCCGAGCAGTACTTC.

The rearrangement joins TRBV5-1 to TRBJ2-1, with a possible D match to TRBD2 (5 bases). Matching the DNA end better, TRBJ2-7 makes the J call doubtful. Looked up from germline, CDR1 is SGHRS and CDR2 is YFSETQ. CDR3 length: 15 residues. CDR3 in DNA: TGCGCCAGCAGCTTGACAGAAGGGAGCTACAATGAGCAGTACTTC. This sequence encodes CASSLTEGSYNEQYF.

The CDR3 spells CASSLAPYRGPGELFF. CDR3 sequence (DNA): TGTGCCAGCAGCTTAGCGCCCTACCGAGGTCCCGGGGAGCTGTTTTTT. The J gene is TRBJ2-2, the V gene TRBV11-2, with D uncertain. V was shortened by 1 base and J by 6 bases, with 15 bases between the two germline ends. CDR3 length: 16 amino acids. Per germline, CDR1 SGHAT and CDR2 FQNNGV.

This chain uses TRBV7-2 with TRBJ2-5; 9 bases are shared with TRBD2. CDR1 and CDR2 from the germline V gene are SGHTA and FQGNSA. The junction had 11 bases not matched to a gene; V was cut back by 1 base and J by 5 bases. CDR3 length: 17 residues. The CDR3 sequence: CASSLEAIAGASETQYF. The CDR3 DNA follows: TGTGCCAGCAGCTTAGAGGCTATAGCGGGGGCCTCGGAGACCCAGTACTTC.

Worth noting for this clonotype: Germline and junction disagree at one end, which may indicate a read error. The CDR3 here is CSAILGLTRGNERFF. CDR3 in DNA: TGCAGTGCAATTTTGGGACTTACAAGAGGAAATGAGCGGTTCTTC. The V and J genes are TRBV20-1 and TRBJ2-1; possibly TRBD2 for D (6 bases). CDR1 is DFQATT and CDR2 is SNEGSKA in the germline V gene (reference sequence). This CDR3 is built from 15 residues.

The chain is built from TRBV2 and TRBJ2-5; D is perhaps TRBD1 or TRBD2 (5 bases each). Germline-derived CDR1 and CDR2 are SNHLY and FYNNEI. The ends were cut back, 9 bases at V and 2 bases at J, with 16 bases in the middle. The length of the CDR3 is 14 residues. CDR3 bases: TGTGCCAGAGACCTACCGGGACCTCAAGAGACCCAGTACTTC. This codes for CARDLPGPQETQYF. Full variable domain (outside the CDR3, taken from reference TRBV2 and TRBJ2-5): EPEVTQTPSHQVTQMGQEVILRCVPISNHLYFYWYRQILGQKVEFLVSFYNNEISEKSEIFDDQFSVERPDGSNFTLKIRSTKLEDSAMYFCARDLPGPQETQYFGPGTRLLVL.

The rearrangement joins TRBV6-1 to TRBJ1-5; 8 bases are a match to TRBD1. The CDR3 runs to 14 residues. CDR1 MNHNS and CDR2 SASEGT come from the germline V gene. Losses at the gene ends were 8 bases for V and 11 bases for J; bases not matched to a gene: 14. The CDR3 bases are TGTGCCAGCGTAAGGACAGGGCGACAATTAGCCCAGCATTTT. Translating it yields CASVRTGRQLAQHF.

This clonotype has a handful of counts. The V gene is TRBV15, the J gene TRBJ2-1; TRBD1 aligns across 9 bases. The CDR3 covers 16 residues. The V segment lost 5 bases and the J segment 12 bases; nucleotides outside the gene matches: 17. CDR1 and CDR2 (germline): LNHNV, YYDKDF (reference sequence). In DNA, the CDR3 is TGTGCCACCAGCGGCTGGGACAGGGAAAGGAGTAGGGGGCAGTTCTTC. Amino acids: CATSGWDRERSRGQFF.

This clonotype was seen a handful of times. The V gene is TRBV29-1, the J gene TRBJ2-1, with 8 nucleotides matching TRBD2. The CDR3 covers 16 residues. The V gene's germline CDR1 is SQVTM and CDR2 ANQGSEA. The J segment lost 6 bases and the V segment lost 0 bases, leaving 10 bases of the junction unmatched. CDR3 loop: CSVEDGGGGRRNEQFF. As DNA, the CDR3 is TGCAGCGTTGAAGATGGAGGCGGGGGGCGCCGCAATGAGCAGTTCTTC.

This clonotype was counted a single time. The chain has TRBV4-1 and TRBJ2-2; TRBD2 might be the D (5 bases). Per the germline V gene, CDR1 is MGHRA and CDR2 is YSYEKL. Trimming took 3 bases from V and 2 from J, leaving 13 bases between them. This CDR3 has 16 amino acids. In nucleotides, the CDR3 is TGCGCCAGCAGCCAGGGTCGGACTCCAAACACCGGGGAGCTGTTTTTT. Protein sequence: CASSQGRTPNTGELFF.

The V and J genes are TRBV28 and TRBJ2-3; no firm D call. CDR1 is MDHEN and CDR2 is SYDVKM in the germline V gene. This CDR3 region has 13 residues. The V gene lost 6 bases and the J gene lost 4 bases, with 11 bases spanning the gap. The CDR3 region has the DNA TGTGCCAGCAGCCTTTTTACAGCAGATACGCAGTATTTT. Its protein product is CASSLFTADTQYF.

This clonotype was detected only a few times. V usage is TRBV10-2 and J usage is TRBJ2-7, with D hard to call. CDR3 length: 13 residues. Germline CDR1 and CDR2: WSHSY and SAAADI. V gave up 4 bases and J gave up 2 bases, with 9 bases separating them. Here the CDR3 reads CASSGGAAYEQYF. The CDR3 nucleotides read TGCGCCAGCAGTGGTGGAGCAGCCTACGAGCAGTACTTC.

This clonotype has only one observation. The CDR3 coding sequence is TGTGCCAGCACGTCTGCAGGTTTCGGGAAGACCCAGTTCTTC. Translated: CASTSAGFGKTQFF. The genes are TRBV27 and TRBJ2-1; possible D gene TRBD2, 5 bases. V was trimmed by 7 bases and J by 13 bases, leaving 23 bases between them. Germline CDR1 MNHEY, CDR2 SMNVEV (reference sequence). This CDR3 has 14 residues.

CDR3 sequence (DNA): TGTGCCTGGAGCCTAGGAGCTCAGAGCTCCTACGAGCAGTACTTC. Amino acids: CAWSLGAQSSYEQYF. The chain joins TRBV30 to TRBJ2-7; D gene uncertain. Germline V lookup: CDR1 GTSNPN, CDR2 SVGIG (reference sequence). Trimming removed 3 bases at V and 0 bases at J, with 15 bases between. The CDR3 covers 15 residues. Full variable domain (missing parts from reference TRBV30 and TRBJ2-7): SQTIHQWPATLVQPVGSPLSLECTVEGTSNPNLYWYRQAAGRGLQLLFYSVGIGQISSEVPQNLSASRPQDRQFILSSKKLLLSDSGFYLCAWSLGAQSSYEQYFGPGTRLTVT.

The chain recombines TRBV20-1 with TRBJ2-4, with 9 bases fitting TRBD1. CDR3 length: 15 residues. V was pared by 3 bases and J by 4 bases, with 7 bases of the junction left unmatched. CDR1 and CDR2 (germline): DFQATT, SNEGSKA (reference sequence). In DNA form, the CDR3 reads TGCAGTGCTAGGGAACAGGGGGCCAGGAAAAACATTCAGTACTTC. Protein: CSAREQGARKNIQYF.